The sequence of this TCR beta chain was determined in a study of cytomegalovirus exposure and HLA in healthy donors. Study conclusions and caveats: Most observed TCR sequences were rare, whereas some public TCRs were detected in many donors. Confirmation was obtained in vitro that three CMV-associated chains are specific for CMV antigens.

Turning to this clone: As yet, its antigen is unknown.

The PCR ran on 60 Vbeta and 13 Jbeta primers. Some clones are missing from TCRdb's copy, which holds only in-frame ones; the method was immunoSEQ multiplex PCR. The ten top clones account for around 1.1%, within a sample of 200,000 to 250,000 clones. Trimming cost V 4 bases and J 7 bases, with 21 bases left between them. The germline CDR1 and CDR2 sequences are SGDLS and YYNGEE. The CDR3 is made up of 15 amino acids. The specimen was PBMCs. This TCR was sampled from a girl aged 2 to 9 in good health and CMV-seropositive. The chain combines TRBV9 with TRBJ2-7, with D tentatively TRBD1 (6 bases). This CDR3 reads CASSPYPGAGKEQYF. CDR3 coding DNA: TGTGCCAGCAGCCCCTACCCAGGGGCGGGTAAGGAGCAGTACTTC. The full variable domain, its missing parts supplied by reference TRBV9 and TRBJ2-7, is DSGVTQTPKHLITATGQRVTLRCSPRSGDLSVYWYQQSLDQGLQFLIQYYNGEERAKGNILERFSAQQFPDLHSELNLSSLELGDSALYFCASSPYPGAGKEQYFGPGTRLTVT.